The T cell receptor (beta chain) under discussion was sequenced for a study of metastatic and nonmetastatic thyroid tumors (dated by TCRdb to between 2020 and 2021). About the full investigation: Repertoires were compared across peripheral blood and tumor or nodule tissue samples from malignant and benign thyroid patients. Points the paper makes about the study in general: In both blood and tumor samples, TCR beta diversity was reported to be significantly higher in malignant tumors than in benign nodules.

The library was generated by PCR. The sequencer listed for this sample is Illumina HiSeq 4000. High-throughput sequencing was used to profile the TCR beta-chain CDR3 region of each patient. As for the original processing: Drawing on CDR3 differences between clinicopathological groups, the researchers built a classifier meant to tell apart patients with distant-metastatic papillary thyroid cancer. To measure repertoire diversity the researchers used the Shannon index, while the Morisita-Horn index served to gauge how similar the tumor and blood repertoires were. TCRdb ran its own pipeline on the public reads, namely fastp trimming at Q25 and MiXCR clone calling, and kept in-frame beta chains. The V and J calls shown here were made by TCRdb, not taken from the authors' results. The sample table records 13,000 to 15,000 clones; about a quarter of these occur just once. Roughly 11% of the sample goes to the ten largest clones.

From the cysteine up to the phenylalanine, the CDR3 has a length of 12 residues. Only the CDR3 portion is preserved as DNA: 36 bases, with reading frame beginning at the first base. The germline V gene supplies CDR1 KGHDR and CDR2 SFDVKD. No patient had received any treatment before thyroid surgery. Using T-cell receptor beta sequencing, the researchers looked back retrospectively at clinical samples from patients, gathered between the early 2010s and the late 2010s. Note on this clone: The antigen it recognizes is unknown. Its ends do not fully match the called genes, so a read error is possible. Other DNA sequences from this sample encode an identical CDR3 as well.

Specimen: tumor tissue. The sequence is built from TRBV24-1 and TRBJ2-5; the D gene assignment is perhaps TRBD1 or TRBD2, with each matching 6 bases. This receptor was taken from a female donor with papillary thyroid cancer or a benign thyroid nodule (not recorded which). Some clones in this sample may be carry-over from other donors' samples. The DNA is TGTGCAACCAGGGGAGGTACAGGGACCCAGTACTTC. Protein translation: CATRGGTGTQYF.